This T cell receptor beta chain was identified during a study of cytomegalovirus exposure and HLA in healthy donors. Study results and limitations: Accurate predictions that matched the HLA-A and HLA-B alleles of most subjects were reportedly made from TCR beta sequences. In a later analysis, roughly 17,000 TCR beta sequences were associated with HLA alleles at 0.05 false discovery rate.

The V and J ends lost 2 bases and 8 bases, in that order; junction bases with no gene match: 4. The length of the CDR3 is 13 residues. Germline assignment: CDR1 SGHVS and CDR2 FNYEAQ. Remarks on this clone: The antigen remains undetermined.

Unrecorded immune exposures were likely, despite nominal health at sampling. Primers for the PCR totalled 60 Vbeta and 13 Jbeta. The protocol was immunoSEQ multiplex PCR, while the TCRdb copy is restricted to in-frame clones and leaves out a portion. The sample contains roughly 130,000 clones, more than 70% of which appear only once. The rearrangement joins TRBV7-6 to TRBJ1-1; 8 bases align to TRBD1. Specimen: PBMCs. This sequence was found in a male donor in good health and CMV-seropositive. Here the CDR3 DNA reads TGTGCCAGCAGCTTAAACTGGGACAGGGAAGCTTTCTTT. Encoded protein: CASSLNWDREAFF.